The clone carrying this T cell receptor (beta chain) showed up just once. Method: immunoSEQ multiplex PCR; TCRdb's copy keeps in-frame clones and lacks some. This table has about 81,000 clones, approximately 96% appearing once. The data are from a study of technical replicates of blood from a few donors. Trimming stripped 1 base from V and 5 bases from J, with 13 bases between. This CDR3 spans 15 amino acids. Germline V gene lookup returns CDR1 MDHEN and CDR2 SYDVKM. Sequences were obtained from T cells isolated from PBMCs. This TCR derives from a human donor in good health. The chain has TRBV28 and TRBJ2-3; TRBD2 is a possible D gene (5 bases). CDR3 protein: CASSLSGVGKDTQYF. The CDR3 nucleotides read TGTGCCAGCAGTTTATCCGGGGTGGGAAAAGATACGCAGTATTTT.